The TCR beta chain under discussion was sequenced for a study of beta chain features in type 1 diabetes. The entirety of the isolated RNA underwent reverse transcription, so expressed TCRB transcripts were sequenced. Repertoires were generated with immunoSEQ multiplex PCR, while TCRdb's copy carries only in-frame clones and drops some. The sample contains about 230,000 clones, approximately 16% of which appear only once. General study points: Shorter TCRB CDR3s, moderately but significantly so, marked every one of the four CD4+ subsets in Type 1 diabetes patients.

Trimming cost V 8 bases and J 3 bases; bases outside gene matches: 9. Germline V lookup: CDR1 LNHDA, CDR2 SQIVND (reference sequence). The CDR3 contains 15 residues. In the case of this clone: The target antigen is unknown.

The chain employs TRBV19 and TRBJ2-7, with 11 bases lining up with TRBD2. Sample: naive CD4+ T cells from blood. This receptor was identified in a man aged 25 to 40 with type 1 diabetes. This chain's CDR3 is CASSYTSGRVYEQYF. CDR3 coding DNA: TGTGCCAGTTCATACACTAGCGGGAGAGTCTACGAGCAGTACTTC.